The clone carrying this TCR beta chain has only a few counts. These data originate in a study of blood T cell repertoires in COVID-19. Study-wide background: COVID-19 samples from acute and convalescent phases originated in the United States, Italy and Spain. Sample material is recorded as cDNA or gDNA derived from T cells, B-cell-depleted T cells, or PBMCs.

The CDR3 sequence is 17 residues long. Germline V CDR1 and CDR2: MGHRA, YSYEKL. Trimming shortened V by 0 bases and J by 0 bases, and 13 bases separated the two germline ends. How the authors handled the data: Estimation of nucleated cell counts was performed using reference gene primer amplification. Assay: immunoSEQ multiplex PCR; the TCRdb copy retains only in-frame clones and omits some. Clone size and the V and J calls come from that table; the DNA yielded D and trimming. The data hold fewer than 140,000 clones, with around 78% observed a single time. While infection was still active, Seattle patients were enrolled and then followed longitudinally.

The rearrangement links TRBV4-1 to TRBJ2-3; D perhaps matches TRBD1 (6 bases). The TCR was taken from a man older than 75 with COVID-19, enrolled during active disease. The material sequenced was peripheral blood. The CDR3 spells CASSQDMYQGSTDTQYF. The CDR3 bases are TGCGCCAGCAGCCAAGATATGTACCAGGGGAGCACAGATACGCAGTATTTT.